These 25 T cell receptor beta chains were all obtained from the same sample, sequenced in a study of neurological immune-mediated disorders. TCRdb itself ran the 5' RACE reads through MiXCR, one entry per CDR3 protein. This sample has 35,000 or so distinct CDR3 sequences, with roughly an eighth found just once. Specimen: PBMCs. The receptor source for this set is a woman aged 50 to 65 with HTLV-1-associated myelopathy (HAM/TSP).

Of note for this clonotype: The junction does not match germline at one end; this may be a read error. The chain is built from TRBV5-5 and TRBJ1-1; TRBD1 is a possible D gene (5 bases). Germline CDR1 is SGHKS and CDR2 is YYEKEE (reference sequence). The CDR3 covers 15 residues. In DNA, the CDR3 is TGTGCCAACAGCTTGGGCGCGACAGCCCCTACTGAAGCTTTCTTT. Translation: CANSLGATAPTEAFF.

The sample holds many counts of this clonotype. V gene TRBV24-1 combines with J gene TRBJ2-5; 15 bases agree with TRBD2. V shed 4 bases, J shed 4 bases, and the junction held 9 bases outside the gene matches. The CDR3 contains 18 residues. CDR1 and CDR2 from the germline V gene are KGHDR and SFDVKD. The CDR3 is CATSETGTSGGYRETQYF. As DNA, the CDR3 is TGTGCCACCAGTGAGACCGGGACTAGCGGGGGGTACAGAGAGACCCAGTACTTC.

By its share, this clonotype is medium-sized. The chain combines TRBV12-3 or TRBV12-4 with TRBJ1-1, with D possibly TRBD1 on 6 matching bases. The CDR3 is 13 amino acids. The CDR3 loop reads CANSRGSNTEAFF. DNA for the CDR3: TGTGCTAACTCCAGGGGATCGAACACTGAAGCTTTCTTT.

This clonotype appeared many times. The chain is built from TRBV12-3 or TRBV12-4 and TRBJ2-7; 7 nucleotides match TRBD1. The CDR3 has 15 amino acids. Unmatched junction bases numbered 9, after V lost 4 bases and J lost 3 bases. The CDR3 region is CASSSGTDSNYEQYF. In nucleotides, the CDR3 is TGTGCCAGCAGTTCTGGGACAGATAGTAACTACGAGCAGTACTTC.

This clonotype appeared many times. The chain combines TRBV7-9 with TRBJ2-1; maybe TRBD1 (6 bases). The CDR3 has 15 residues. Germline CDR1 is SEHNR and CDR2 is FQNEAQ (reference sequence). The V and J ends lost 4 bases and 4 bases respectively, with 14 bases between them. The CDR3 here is CASSSWSRGYNEQFF. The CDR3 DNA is TGTGCCAGCAGCTCCTGGAGCAGGGGTTACAATGAGCAGTTCTTC.

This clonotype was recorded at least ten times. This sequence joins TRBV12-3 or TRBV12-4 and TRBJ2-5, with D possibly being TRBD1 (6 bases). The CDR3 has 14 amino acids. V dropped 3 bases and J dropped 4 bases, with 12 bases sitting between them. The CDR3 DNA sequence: TGTGCCAGCAGTTTTACGGACAGAAGAGAGACCCAGTACTTC. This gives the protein CASSFTDRRETQYF.

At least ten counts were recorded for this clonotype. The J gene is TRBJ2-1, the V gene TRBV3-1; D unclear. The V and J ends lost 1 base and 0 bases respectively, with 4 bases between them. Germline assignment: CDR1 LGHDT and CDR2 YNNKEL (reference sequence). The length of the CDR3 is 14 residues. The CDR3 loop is CASSQVGSYNEQFF. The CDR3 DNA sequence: TGTGCCAGCAGCCAAGTCGGCTCCTACAATGAGCAGTTCTTC.

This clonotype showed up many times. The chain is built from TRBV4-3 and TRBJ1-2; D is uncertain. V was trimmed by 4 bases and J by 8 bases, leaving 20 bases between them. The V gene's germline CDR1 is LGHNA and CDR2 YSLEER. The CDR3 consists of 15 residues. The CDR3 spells CASSPGKRELGGYTF. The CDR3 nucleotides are TGCGCCAGCAGCCCCGGCAAGAGGGAGCTCGGGGGCTACACCTTC.

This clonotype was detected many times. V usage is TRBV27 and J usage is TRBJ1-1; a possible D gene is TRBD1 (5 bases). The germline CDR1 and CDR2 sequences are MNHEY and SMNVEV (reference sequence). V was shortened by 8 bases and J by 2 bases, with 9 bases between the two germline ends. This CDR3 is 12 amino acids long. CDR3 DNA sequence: TGTGCCAGCGGCAGGGTAAACACTGAAGCTTTCTTT. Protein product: CASGRVNTEAFF.

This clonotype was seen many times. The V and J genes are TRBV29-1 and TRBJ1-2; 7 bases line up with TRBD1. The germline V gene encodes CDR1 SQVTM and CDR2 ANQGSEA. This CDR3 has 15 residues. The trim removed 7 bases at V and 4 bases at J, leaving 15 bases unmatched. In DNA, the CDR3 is TGCAGCGCCTTGGGCCCGAAGGGACAGTCCTATGGCTACACCTTC. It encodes CSALGPKGQSYGYTF.

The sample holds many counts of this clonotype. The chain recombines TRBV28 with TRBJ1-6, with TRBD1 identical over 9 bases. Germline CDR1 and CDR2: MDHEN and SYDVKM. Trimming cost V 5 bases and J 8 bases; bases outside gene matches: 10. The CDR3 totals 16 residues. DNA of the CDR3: TGTGCCAGCAGTACCCAGCTGGGGACAGGGCATTCACCCCTCCACTTT. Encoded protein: CASSTQLGTGHSPLHF.

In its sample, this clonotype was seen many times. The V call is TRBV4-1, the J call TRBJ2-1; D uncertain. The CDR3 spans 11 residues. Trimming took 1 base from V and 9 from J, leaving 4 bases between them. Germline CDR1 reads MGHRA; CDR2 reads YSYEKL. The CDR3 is CASSQGGEQFF. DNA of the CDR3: TGCGCCAGCAGCCAAGGGGGTGAGCAGTTCTTC.

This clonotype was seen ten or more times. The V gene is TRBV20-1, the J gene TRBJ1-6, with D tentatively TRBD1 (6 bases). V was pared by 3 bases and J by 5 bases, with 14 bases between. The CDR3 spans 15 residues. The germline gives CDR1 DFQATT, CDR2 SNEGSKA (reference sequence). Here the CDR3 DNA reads TGCAGTGCTAGGGGCCTACAGGGTAATAATTCACCCCTCCACTTT. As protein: CSARGLQGNNSPLHF.

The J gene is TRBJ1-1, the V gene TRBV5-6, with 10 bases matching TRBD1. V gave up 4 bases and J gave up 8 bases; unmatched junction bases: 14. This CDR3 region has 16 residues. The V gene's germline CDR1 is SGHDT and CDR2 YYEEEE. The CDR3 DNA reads TGTGCCAGCAGCAAGACAGGGGGCGAGGTTTTGAAAGAAGCTTTCTTT. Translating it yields CASSKTGGEVLKEAFF.

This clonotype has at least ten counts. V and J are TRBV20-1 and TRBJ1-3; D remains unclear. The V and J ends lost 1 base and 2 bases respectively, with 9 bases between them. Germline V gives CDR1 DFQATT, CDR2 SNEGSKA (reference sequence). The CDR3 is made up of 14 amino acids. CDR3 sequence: CSARGPGAGNTIYF. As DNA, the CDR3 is TGCAGTGCTAGAGGTCCCGGGGCTGGAAACACCATATATTTT.

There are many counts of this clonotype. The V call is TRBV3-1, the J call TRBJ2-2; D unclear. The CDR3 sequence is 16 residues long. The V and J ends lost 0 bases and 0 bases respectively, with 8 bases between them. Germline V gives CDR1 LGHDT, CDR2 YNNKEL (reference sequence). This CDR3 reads CASSQDLLSNTGELFF. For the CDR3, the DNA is TGTGCCAGCAGCCAAGATCTGCTGTCGAACACCGGGGAGCTGTTTTTT.

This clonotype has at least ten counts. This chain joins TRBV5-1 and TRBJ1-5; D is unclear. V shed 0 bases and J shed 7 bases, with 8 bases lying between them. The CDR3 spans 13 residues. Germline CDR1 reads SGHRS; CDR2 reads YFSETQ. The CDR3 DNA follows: TGCGCCAGCAGCTTGGTTCCAGCCCAGCCCCAGCATTTT. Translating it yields CASSLVPAQPQHF.

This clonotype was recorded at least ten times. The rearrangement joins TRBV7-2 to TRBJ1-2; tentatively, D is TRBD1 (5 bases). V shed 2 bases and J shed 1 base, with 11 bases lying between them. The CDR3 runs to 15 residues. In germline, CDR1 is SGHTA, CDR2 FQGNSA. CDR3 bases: TGTGCCAGCAGCTTAAGACAGAGCAGTAACTATGGCTACACCTTC. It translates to CASSLRQSSNYGYTF.

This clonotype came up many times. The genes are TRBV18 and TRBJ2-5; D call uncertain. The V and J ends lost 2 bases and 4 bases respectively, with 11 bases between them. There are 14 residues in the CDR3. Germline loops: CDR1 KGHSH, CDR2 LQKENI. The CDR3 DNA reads TGTGCCAGCTCACCAAACTGGGGTCCAGAGACCCAGTACTTC. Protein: CASSPNWGPETQYF.

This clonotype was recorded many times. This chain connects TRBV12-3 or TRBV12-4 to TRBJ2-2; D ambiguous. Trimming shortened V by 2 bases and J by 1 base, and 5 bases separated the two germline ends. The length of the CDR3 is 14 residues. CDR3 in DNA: TGTGCCAGCAGTTTACAGCAGAACACCGGGGAGCTGTTTTTT. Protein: CASSLQQNTGELFF.

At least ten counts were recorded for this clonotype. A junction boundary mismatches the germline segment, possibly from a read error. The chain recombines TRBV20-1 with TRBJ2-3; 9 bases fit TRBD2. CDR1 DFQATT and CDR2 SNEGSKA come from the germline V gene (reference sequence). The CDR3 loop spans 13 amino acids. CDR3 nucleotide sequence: TGCAGTGTTAGACTAGCGGGCACAGATACGCAGTATTTT. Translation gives CSVRLAGTDTQYF.

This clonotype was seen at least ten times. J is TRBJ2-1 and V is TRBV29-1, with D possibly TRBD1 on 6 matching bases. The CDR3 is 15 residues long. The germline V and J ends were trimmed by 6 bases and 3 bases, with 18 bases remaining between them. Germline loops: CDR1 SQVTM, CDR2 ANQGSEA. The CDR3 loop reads CSVPSGTFLYNEQFF. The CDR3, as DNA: TGCAGCGTCCCATCTGGGACATTTCTCTACAATGAGCAGTTCTTC.

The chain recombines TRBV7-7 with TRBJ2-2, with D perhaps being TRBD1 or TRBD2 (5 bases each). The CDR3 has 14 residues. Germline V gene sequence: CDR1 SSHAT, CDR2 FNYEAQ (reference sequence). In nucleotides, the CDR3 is TGTGCTATCATCACCGACGGGGCCGCCGGGGAGCTGTTTTTT. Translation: CAIITDGAAGELFF.

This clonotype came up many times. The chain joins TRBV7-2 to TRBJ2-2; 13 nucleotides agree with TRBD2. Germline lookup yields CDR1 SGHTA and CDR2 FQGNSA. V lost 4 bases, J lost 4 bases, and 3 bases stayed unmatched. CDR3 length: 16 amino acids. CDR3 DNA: TGTGCCAGCAGCTGGAGACTAGCGGGGGGCACCGGGGAGCTGTTTTTT. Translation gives CASSWRLAGGTGELFF.

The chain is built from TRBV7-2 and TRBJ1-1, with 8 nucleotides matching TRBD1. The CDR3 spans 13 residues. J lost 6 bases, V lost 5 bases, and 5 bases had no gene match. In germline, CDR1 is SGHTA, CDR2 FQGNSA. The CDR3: CASSRDRRAEAFF. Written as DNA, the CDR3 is TGTGCCAGCAGCCGGGACAGGAGAGCTGAAGCTTTCTTT.